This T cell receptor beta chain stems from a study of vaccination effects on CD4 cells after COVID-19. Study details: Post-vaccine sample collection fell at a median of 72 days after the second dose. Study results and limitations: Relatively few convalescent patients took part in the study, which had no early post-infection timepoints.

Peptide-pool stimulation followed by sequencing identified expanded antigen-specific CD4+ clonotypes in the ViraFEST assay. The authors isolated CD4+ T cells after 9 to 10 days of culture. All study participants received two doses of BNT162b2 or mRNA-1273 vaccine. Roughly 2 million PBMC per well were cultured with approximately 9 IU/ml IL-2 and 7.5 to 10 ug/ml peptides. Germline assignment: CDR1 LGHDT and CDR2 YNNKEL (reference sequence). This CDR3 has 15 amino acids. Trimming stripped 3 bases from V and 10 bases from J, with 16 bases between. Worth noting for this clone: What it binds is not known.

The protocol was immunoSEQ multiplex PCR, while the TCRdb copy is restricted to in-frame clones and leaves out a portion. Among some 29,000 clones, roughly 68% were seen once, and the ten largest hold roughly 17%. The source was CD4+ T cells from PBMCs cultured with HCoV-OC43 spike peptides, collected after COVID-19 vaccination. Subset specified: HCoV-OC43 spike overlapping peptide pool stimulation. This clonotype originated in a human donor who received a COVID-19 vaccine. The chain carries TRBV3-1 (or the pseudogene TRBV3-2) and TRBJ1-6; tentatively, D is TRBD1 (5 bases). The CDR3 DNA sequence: TGTGCCAGCAGCCATGGGCCAGGGATTAACTCACCCCTCCACTTT. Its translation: CASSHGPGINSPLHF.